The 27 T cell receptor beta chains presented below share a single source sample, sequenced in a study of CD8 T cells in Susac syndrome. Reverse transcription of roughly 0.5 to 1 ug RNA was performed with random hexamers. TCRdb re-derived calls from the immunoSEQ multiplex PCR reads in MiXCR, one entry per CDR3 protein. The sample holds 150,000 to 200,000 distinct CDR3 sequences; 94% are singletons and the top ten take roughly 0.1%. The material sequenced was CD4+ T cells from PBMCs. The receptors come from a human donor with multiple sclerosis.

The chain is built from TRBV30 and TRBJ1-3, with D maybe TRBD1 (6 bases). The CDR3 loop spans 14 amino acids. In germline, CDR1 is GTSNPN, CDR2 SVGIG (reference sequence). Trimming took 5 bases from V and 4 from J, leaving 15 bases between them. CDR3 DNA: TGTGCCTGGGGCCTGGGGGGCTCAGGAAACACCATATATTTT. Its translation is CAWGLGGSGNTIYF.

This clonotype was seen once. The DNA for the CDR3 is TGCAGCGTTGAATCCCAGACCTACAATGAGCAGTTCTTC. It codes for CSVESQTYNEQFF. The V call is TRBV29-1, the J call TRBJ2-1, with D hard to call. Trimming stripped 2 bases from V and 2 bases from J, with 7 bases between. Per germline, CDR1 SQVTM and CDR2 ANQGSEA. This CDR3 has 13 residues.

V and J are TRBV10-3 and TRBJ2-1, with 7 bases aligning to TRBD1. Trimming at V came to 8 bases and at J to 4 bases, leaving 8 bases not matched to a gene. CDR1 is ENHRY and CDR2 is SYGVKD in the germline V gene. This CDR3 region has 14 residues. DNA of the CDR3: TGTGCCATCTCAAGGGACAGCCTTTACAATGAGCAGTTCTTC. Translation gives CAISRDSLYNEQFF.

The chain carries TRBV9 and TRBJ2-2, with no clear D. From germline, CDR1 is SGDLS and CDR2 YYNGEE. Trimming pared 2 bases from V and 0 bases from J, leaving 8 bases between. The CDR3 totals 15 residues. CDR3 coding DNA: TGTGCCAGCAGCGTTGACCCTACGAACACCGGGGAGCTGTTTTTT. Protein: CASSVDPTNTGELFF.

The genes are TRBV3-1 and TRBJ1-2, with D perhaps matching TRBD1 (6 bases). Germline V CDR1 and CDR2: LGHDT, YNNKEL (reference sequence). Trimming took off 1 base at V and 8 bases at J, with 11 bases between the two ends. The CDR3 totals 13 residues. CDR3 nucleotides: TGTGCCAGCAGCCAAGGCGCTCAGGGGGGCTACACCTTC. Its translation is CASSQGAQGGYTF.

The CDR3 DNA is TGTGCCAGCAGTTCCAGGGGACTCCTTCGTGGAGAGACCCAGTACTTC. Translation: CASSSRGLLRGETQYF. The chain combines TRBV25-1 with TRBJ2-5; D possibly uses TRBD1 or TRBD2 (6 bases each). V was pared by 5 bases and J by 4 bases, with 20 bases between. Germline-derived CDR1 and CDR2 are MGHDK and SYGVNS. The CDR3 covers 16 residues. Filled out from reference TRBV25-1 and TRBJ2-5, the complete variable domain reads EADIYQTPRYLVIGTGKKITLECSQTMGHDKMYWYQQDPGMELHLIHYSYGVNSTEKGDLSSESTVSRIRTEHFPLTLESARPSHTSQYLCASSSRGLLRGETQYFGPGTRLLVL.

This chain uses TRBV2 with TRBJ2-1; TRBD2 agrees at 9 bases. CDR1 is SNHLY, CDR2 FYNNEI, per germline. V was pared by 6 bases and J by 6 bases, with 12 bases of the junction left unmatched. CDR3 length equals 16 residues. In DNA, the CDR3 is TGTGCCAGCAGCGAGGGGTTAGCGGGAGTAACCAATGAGCAGTTCTTC. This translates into CASSEGLAGVTNEQFF.

The CDR3 here is CSSTEGAGGEQYF. CDR3 DNA sequence: TGCAGCTCAACCGAGGGGGCGGGAGGGGAGCAGTACTTC. The rearrangement uses TRBV29-1 and TRBJ2-7; 9 bases are a match to TRBD2. Germline-derived CDR1 and CDR2 are SQVTM and ANQGSEA. Germline trimming cut 8 bases from V and 7 bases from J; bases unmatched to any gene: 12. There are 13 residues in the CDR3.

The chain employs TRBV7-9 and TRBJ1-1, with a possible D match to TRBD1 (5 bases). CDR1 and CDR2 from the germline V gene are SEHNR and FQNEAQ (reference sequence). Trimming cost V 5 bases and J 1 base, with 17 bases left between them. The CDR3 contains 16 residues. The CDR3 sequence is CASSLGLWGKNTEAFF. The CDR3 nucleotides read TGTGCCAGCAGCCTGGGACTCTGGGGGAAGAACACTGAAGCTTTCTTT.

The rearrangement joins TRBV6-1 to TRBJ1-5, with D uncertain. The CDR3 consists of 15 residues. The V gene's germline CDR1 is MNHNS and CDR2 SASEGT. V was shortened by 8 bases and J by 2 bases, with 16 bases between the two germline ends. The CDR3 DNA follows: TGTGCCAGCTACATAGCGGGGTCGGGCAATCAGCCCCAGCATTTT. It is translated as CASYIAGSGNQPQHF.

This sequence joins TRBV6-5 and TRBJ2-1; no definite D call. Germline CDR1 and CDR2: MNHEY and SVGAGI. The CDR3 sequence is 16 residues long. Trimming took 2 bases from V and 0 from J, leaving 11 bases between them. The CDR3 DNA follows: TGTGCCAGCAGTTACGTGGGGATAAGCTCCTACAATGAGCAGTTCTTC. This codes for CASSYVGISSYNEQFF.

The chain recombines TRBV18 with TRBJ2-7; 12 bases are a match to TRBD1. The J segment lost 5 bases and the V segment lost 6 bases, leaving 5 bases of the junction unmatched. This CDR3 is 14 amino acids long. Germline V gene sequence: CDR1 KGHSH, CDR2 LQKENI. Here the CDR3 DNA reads TGTGCCAGCTCCCCGGGACAGGGGGCCCACGAGCAGTACTTC. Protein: CASSPGQGAHEQYF.

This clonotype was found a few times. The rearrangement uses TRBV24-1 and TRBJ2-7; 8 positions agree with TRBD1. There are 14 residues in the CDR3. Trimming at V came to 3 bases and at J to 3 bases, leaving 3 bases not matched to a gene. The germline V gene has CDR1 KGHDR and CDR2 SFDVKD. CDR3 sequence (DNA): TGTGCCACCAGTGATGGGACAGGTTTCTACGAGCAGTACTTC. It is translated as CATSDGTGFYEQYF.

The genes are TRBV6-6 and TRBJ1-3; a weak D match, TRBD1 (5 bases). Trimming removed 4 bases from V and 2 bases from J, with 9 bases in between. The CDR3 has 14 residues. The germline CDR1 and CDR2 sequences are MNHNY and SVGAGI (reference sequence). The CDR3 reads CASSFQGAGNTIYF. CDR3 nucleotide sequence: TGTGCCAGCAGTTTTCAGGGCGCTGGAAACACCATATATTTT.

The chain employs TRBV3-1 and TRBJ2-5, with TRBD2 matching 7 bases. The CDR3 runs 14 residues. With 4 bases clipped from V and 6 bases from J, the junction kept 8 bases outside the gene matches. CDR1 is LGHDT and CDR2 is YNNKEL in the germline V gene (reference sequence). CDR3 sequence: CASSRAGDLQTQYF. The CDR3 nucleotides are TGTGCCAGCAGCCGCGCGGGAGATCTGCAGACCCAGTACTTC.

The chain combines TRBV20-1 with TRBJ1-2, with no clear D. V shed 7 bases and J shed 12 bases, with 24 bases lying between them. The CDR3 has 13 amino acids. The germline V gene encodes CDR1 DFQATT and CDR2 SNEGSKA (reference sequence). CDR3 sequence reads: CSVPGTLRHHDTF. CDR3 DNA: TGCAGTGTCCCTGGCACCCTCCGACACCATGACACCTTC.

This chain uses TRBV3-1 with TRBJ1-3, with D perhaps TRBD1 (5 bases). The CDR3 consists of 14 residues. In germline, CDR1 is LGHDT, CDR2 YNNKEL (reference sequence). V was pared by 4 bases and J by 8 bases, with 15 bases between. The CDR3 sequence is CASSPGTEGDTIYF. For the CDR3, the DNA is TGTGCCAGCAGCCCTGGGACTGAGGGCGACACCATATATTTT.

The CDR3 spells CASNKGSVEQFF. The DNA for the CDR3 is TGTGCCAGCAATAAGGGTTCCGTGGAGCAGTTCTTC. The chain has TRBV12-3 or TRBV12-4 and TRBJ2-1; D ambiguous. The CDR3 covers 12 residues. The V gene lost 7 bases and the J gene lost 10 bases, with 14 bases spanning the gap.

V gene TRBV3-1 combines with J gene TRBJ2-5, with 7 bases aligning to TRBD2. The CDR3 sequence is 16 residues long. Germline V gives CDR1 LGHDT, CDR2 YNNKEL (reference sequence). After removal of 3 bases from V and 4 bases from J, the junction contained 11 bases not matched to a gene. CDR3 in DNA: TGTGCCAGCAGCCATCAACCTAGCGGTTCGGGAGAGACCCAGTACTTC. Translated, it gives CASSHQPSGSGETQYF.

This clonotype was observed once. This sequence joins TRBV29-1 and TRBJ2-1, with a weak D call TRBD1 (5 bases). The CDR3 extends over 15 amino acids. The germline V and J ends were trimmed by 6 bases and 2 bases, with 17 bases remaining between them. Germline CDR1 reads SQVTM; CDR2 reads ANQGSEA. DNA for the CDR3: TGCAGCGTCCTAGGGGCGGATCGACCCTACAATGAGCAGTTCTTC. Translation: CSVLGADRPYNEQFF.

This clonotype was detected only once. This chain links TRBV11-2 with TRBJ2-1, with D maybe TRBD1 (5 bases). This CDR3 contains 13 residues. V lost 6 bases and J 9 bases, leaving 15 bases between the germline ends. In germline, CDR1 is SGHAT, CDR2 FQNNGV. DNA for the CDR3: TGTGCCAGCAGTATTCCAGGGTCTTTTGAGCAGTTCTTC. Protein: CASSIPGSFEQFF. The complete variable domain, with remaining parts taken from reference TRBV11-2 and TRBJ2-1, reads EAGVAQSPRYKIIEKRQSVAFWCNPISGHATLYWYQQILGQGPKLLIQFQNNGVVDDSQLPKDRFSAERLKGVDSTLKIQPAKLEDSAVYLCASSIPGSFEQFFGPGTRLTVL.

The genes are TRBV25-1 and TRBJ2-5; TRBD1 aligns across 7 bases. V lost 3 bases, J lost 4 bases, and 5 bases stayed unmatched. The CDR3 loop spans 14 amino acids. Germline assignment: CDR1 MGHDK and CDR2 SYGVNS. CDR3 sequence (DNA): TGTGCCAGCAGTGAGCGACAGGGACGAGAGACCCAGTACTTC. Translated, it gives CASSERQGRETQYF. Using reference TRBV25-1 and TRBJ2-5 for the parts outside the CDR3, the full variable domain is EADIYQTPRYLVIGTGKKITLECSQTMGHDKMYWYQQDPGMELHLIHYSYGVNSTEKGDLSSESTVSRIRTEHFPLTLESARPSHTSQYLCASSERQGRETQYFGPGTRLLVL.

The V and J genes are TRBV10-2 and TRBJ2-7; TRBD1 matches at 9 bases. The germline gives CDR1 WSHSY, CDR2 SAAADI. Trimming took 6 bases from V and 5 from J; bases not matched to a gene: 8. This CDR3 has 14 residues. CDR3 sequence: CASRTGTGTNEQYF. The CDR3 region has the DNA TGCGCCAGCAGGACCGGGACAGGGACTAACGAGCAGTACTTC.

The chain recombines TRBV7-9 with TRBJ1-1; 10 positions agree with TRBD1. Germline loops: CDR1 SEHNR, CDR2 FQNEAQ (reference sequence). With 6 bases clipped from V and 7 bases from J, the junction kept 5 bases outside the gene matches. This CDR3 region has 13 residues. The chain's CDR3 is CASSRDRGREAFF. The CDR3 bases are TGTGCCAGCAGTCGGGACAGGGGTCGTGAAGCTTTCTTT.

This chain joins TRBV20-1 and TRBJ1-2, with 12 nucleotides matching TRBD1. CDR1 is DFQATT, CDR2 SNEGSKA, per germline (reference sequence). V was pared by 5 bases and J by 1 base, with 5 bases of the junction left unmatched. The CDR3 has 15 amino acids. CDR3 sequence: CSAPGQGAFNYGYTF. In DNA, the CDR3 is TGCAGTGCTCCGGGACAGGGGGCTTTTAACTATGGCTACACCTTC.

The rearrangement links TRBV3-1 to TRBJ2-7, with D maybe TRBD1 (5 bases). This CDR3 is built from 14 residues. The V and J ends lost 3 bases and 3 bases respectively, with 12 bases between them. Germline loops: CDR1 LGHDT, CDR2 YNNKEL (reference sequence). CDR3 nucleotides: TGTGCCAGCAGCCACTTAGGGGCGAACTACGAGCAGTACTTC. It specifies CASSHLGANYEQYF.

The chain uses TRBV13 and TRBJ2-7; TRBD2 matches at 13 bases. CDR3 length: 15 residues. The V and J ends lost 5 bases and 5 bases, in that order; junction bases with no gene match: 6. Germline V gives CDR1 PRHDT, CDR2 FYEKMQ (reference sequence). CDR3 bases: TGTGCCAGCAGCCCGGGGACTAGCGGGAACCACGAGCAGTACTTC. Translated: CASSPGTSGNHEQYF.